Following are 15 T cell receptor beta chains from one sample sequenced in a study of cytomegalovirus exposure and HLA in healthy donors. The PCR employed 60 Vbeta primers together with 13 Jbeta primers. The data were produced by immunoSEQ multiplex PCR, yet TCRdb's version contains in-frame clones alone and is incomplete. The data contain around 50,000 clones, roughly 70% of them singletons. Sequencing input: PBMCs. All receptors derive from a woman between 45 and 60 years old in good health and CMV-seropositive.

The chain uses TRBV29-1 and TRBJ1-2; D uncertain. The germline V gene encodes CDR1 SQVTM and CDR2 ANQGSEA. The CDR3 length is 14 residues. V was shortened by 2 bases and J by 4 bases, with 14 bases between the two germline ends. This CDR3 is CSVEIREEFYGYTF. In DNA, the CDR3 is TGCAGCGTTGAAATTCGGGAGGAGTTCTATGGCTACACCTTC.

Only a few counts were recorded for this clone. The chain couples TRBV11-3 to TRBJ2-1, with D possibly matching TRBD2 (5 bases). The CDR3 contains 12 residues. The V gene lost 1 base and the J gene lost 16 bases, with 14 bases spanning the gap. Germline CDR1 reads SGHNT; CDR2 reads YENEEA. The DNA of the CDR3 is TGTGCCAGCAGCTTAGGGTCTGGTAGCGCTTTCTTC. Protein sequence: CASSLGSGSAFF.

This clone was picked up a small number of times. The chain employs TRBV9 and TRBJ2-5; TRBD2 might be the D (5 bases). V lost 4 bases and J 3 bases, leaving 16 bases between the germline ends. Germline CDR1 SGDLS, CDR2 YYNGEE. The CDR3 loop spans 15 amino acids. CDR3: CASSPAPQRKETQYF. The CDR3 DNA follows: TGTGCCAGCAGCCCCGCCCCCCAGCGGAAAGAGACCCAGTACTTC.

This clone was recorded only once. The chain carries TRBV21-1 and TRBJ2-1; TRBD2 is taken as the D call from the table, unchecked against the DNA. TRBV21-1 is a recognized pseudogene. The CDR3 covers 11 residues. DNA of the CDR3: TGTGCCAGCAGCAAACCATCTATAGAGTTCTTC. It codes for CASSKPSIEFF.

The CDR3 spells CASSATGTPLETQYF. DNA of the CDR3: TGTGCCAGCAGTGCCACCGGGACTCCTTTGGAGACCCAGTACTTC. V is TRBV6-1 and J is TRBJ2-5; TRBD2 might be the D (6 bases). Germline V gene sequence: CDR1 MNHNS, CDR2 SASEGT. V lost 4 bases and J 5 bases, leaving 17 bases between the germline ends. This CDR3 has 15 residues.

The chain has TRBV5-1 and TRBJ2-7; no clear D. V lost 0 bases and J lost 3, with 16 bases in between. Looked up from germline, CDR1 is SGHRS and CDR2 is YFSETQ. CDR3 length: 16 amino acids. CDR3 nucleotide sequence: TGCGCCAGCAGCTTGGAGCAGGTTGGGTCCATCTACGAGCAGTACTTC. Amino acid sequence: CASSLEQVGSIYEQYF.

The chain couples TRBV6-5 to TRBJ2-3; TRBD1 agrees at 7 bases. The CDR3 runs to 14 residues. V shed 6 bases and J 2 bases; nucleotides not matched to a gene: 5. Germline CDR1 MNHEY, CDR2 SVGAGI. The CDR3 coding sequence is TGTGCCAGCAGACCAGGACAGGCCACAGATACGCAGTATTTT. Its translation is CASRPGQATDTQYF.

The rearrangement links TRBV6-6 to TRBJ2-3, with 9 bases matching TRBD2. Germline V lookup: CDR1 MNHNY, CDR2 SVGAGI (reference sequence). The CDR3 runs 15 residues. With V trimmed by 7 bases and J by 3 bases, 8 bases remained unmatched. The CDR3, as DNA: TGTGCCAGCACTAGTAGCGGGAGAGGGACAGATACGCAGTATTTT. Its translation: CASTSSGRGTDTQYF.

Turning to this clone: Additional DNA sequences in this sample encode the identical CDR3. The chain recombines TRBV7-9 with TRBJ1-1, with D perhaps matching TRBD1 (5 bases). The CDR3 length is 12 residues. The germline gives CDR1 SEHNR, CDR2 FQNEAQ (reference sequence). V lost 1 base and J 6 bases, leaving 6 bases between the germline ends. Here the CDR3 reads CASSLGGSEAFF. The CDR3, as DNA: TGTGCCAGCAGCTTAGGGGGCTCTGAAGCTTTCTTT.

The chain has TRBV19 and TRBJ1-1, with D possibly being TRBD1 (5 bases). Germline values: CDR1 LNHDA, CDR2 SQIVND (reference sequence). This CDR3 spans 15 amino acids. V lost 5 bases, J lost 6 bases, and 19 bases lay in between. The CDR3 is CASSDLGRTWAEAFF. In nucleotides, the CDR3 is TGTGCCAGTAGTGACTTGGGCAGGACATGGGCTGAAGCTTTCTTT.

The genes are TRBV7-8 and TRBJ2-5, with 7 bases matching TRBD2. This CDR3 has 16 amino acids. The V gene end was trimmed by 7 bases and the J gene end by 6 bases; junction bases not matched to a gene: 17. CDR1 and CDR2 (germline): SGHVS, FQNEAQ. The CDR3 is CASNLLAAGTSKTQYF. The CDR3 bases are TGTGCCAGCAACCTTCTAGCAGCGGGGACTTCGAAGACCCAGTACTTC. The full variable domain, its missing parts supplied by reference TRBV7-8 and TRBJ2-5, is GAGVSQSPRYKVAKRGQDVALRCDPISGHVSLFWYQQALGQGPEFLTYFQNEAQLDKSGLPSDRFFAERPEGSVSTLKIQRTQQEDSAVYLCASNLLAAGTSKTQYFGPGTRLLVL.

This clone appeared a few times. The chain uses TRBV4-3 and TRBJ1-1, with 11 nucleotides matching TRBD1. V lost 3 bases, J lost 5 bases, and 8 bases stayed unmatched. The CDR3 is made up of 16 amino acids. The germline V gene has CDR1 LGHNA and CDR2 YSLEER. CDR3 nucleotides: TGCGCCAGCAGCCAGGGACAGGGGGTGTCGAGGACTGAAGCTTTCTTT. This encodes CASSQGQGVSRTEAFF.

In this sample, this clone turned up many times. The chain joins TRBV5-5 to TRBJ1-6; perhaps TRBD1 as D (5 bases). The CDR3 has 14 residues. The germline gives CDR1 SGHKS, CDR2 YYEKEE (reference sequence). Trimming pared 2 bases from V and 9 bases from J, leaving 12 bases between. The CDR3 region is CASSFGDFGSPLHF. The CDR3 nucleotides read TGTGCCAGCAGCTTTGGGGACTTCGGTTCACCCCTCCACTTT.

This chain connects TRBV10-1 to TRBJ2-2, with D possibly matching TRBD1 (5 bases). CDR3 length: 13 amino acids. From germline, CDR1 is WNHNN and CDR2 SYGVQD (reference sequence). Trimming cost V 8 bases and J 9 bases, with 16 bases left between them. CDR3 sequence: CASVRSRARELFF. CDR3 nucleotide sequence: TGCGCCAGCGTACGTTCCAGGGCCCGGGAGCTGTTTTTT.

This clone was observed a handful of times. V usage is TRBV6-1 and J usage is TRBJ2-7, with D tentatively TRBD1 (6 bases). CDR3 size: 11 residues. The germline CDR1 and CDR2 sequences are MNHNS and SASEGT. Trimming took off 4 bases at V and 10 bases at J, with 11 bases between the two ends. CDR3 in amino acids: CASSANRVQYF. DNA of the CDR3: TGTGCCAGCAGTGCTAACAGGGTACAGTACTTC.